One sample yielded the 29 T cell receptor beta chains listed below, sequenced in a study of T cell responses to AZD1222 COVID-19 vaccine. Sequencing used immunoSEQ multiplex PCR; TCRdb keeps in-frame clones, though not all of them. The profile shows 95,000 or so clones, roughly 92% of them singletons. Sequenced material: peripheral blood, taken 28 days after the second AZD1222 dose. The receptors come from an adult who received the AZD1222 COVID-19 vaccine.

The rearrangement links TRBV3-1 (or the pseudogene TRBV3-2) to TRBJ1-1; TRBD1 might be the D (6 bases). V gave up 4 bases and J gave up 4 bases, with 10 bases separating them. The CDR3 sequence is 13 residues long. CDR1 is LGHDT, CDR2 YNNKEL, per germline (reference sequence). CDR3 sequence (DNA): TGTGCCAGCAGCCTGAAGGGGGGCACTGAAGCTTTCTTT. Translation gives CASSLKGGTEAFF.

DNA of the CDR3: TGTGCCAGCAAGGGCACGGGACCCTCCTACAATGAGCAGTTCTTC. Its protein product is CASKGTGPSYNEQFF. This rearrangement joins TRBV2 to TRBJ2-1, with D perhaps assigned TRBD1 or TRBD2 (5 bases each). V was shortened by 7 bases and J by 0 bases, with 13 bases between the two germline ends. This CDR3 contains 15 residues. Germline CDR1 is SNHLY and CDR2 is FYNNEI.

The chain combines TRBV7-8 with TRBJ2-1; 14 bases match TRBD2. The ends lost 5 bases at V and 7 bases at J; junction bases unmatched: 16. The CDR3 length is 19 residues. The germline V gene has CDR1 SGHVS and CDR2 FQNEAQ. The CDR3 nucleotides read TGTGCCAGCAGCGCCTTGGGCGGCGGGACTAGCGGGAGAGGAAATGAGCAGTTCTTC. Amino acid sequence: CASSALGGGTSGRGNEQFF.

The chain combines TRBV4-2 with TRBJ1-5; D is possibly TRBD1 (5 bases). Trimming stripped 0 bases from V and 5 bases from J, with 8 bases between. The germline gives CDR1 LGHNA, CDR2 YNFKEQ. The CDR3 sequence is 14 residues long. CDR3 in DNA: TGTGCCAGCAGCCAAGATCAGGGATATCAGCCCCAGCATTTT. As protein: CASSQDQGYQPQHF.

The chain combines TRBV28 with TRBJ2-7; D is unclear. The CDR3 is 12 amino acids. V was clipped by 5 bases and J by 7 bases, with 12 bases between them. Germline V lookup: CDR1 MDHEN, CDR2 SYDVKM. CDR3 nucleotide sequence: TGTGCCAGCAGTGGTAGAAGTCGGGAGCAGTACTTC. Translation gives CASSGRSREQYF.

The V call is TRBV2, the J call TRBJ1-3; D call uncertain. Trimming stripped 6 bases from V and 3 bases from J, with 9 bases between. This CDR3 is built from 13 residues. In germline, CDR1 is SNHLY, CDR2 FYNNEI. The CDR3, as DNA: TGTGCCAGCAGCTCCGAGGTTGGAAACACCATATATTTT. Its translation is CASSSEVGNTIYF.

The rearrangement joins TRBV5-1 to TRBJ2-3; TRBD1 matches 8 bases. Germline assignment: CDR1 SGHRS and CDR2 YFSETQ. The CDR3 consists of 16 residues. Unmatched junction bases numbered 6, after V lost 3 bases and J lost 0 bases. CDR3 nucleotide sequence: TGCGCCAGCAGCTCTAACAGGGGGAGAAGCACAGATACGCAGTATTTT. Translation: CASSSNRGRSTDTQYF.

This clone was detected once. The chain has TRBV6-5 and TRBJ1-2; D is uncertain. This CDR3 contains 14 residues. From germline, CDR1 is MNHEY and CDR2 SVGAGI. Deletions cut 4 bases from V and 7 bases from J, with 16 bases between. The CDR3 sequence: CASSLGRERSGYTF. The CDR3 DNA reads TGTGCCAGCAGTTTGGGCCGGGAACGGAGTGGCTACACCTTC.

The J gene is TRBJ2-7, the V gene TRBV9; no definite D call. The V end was cut by 4 bases, the J end by 4 bases, with 12 bases between. The CDR3 runs to 13 residues. Germline CDR1 and CDR2: SGDLS and YYNGEE. The CDR3 nucleotides are TGTGCCAGCAGCTCCAACCCCGCGTACGAGCAGTACTTC. Its translation is CASSSNPAYEQYF. Based on the CDR3 plus reference TRBV9 and TRBJ2-7, the full variable domain is DSGVTQTPKHLITATGQRVTLRCSPRSGDLSVYWYQQSLDQGLQFLIQYYNGEERAKGNILERFSAQQFPDLHSELNLSSLELGDSALYFCASSSNPAYEQYFGPGTRLTVT.

The chain employs TRBV29-1 and TRBJ2-7; 7 nucleotides match TRBD1. From germline, CDR1 is SQVTM and CDR2 ANQGSEA. CDR3 length equals 13 residues. V was pared by 6 bases and J by 6 bases, with 11 bases of the junction left unmatched. In nucleotides, the CDR3 is TGCAGCGTCTCCTCGACAGGGTACGGCGAGCAGTACTTC. As protein: CSVSSTGYGEQYF.

This chain connects TRBV11-2 to TRBJ2-1; 7 nucleotides align to TRBD2. In germline, CDR1 is SGHAT, CDR2 FQNNGV. Unmatched junction bases numbered 7, after V lost 5 bases and J lost 0 bases. There are 16 residues in the CDR3. Here the CDR3 DNA reads TGTGCCAGCAGCCTATTAGCGGGTTTCTCCTACAATGAGCAGTTCTTC. This encodes CASSLLAGFSYNEQFF.

The rearrangement links TRBV5-8 to TRBJ1-4, with D possibly TRBD1 on 5 matching bases. CDR3 size: 19 residues. Germline V gene lookup returns CDR1 SGHTS and CDR2 YDEGEE. The V gene lost 4 bases and the J gene lost 0 bases, with 22 bases spanning the gap. The CDR3 sequence is CASSLIPHRGTATNEKLFF. In nucleotides, the CDR3 is TGTGCCAGCAGCCTTATCCCTCATCGGGGCACCGCAACTAATGAAAAACTGTTTTTT.

As DNA, the CDR3 is TGTGCCAGCAGCTTTGTAAATCGGTTCACAGATACGCAGTATTTT. Protein sequence: CASSFVNRFTDTQYF. The chain couples TRBV7-2 to TRBJ2-3; no definite D call. V lost 3 bases to trimming and J lost 2 bases, with 12 bases between them. In germline, CDR1 is SGHTA, CDR2 FQGNSA. This CDR3 region has 15 residues. Full variable domain (missing parts from reference TRBV7-2 and TRBJ2-3): GAGVSQSPSNKVTEKGKDVELRCDPISGHTALYWYRQSLGQGLEFLIYFQGNSAPDKSGLPSDRFSAERTGGSVSTLTIQRTQQEDSAVYLCASSFVNRFTDTQYFGPGTRLTVL.

V usage is TRBV11-2 and J usage is TRBJ2-1; D ambiguous. Germline CDR1 and CDR2: SGHAT and FQNNGV. The CDR3 spans 13 residues. V was clipped by 5 bases and J by 12 bases, with 17 bases between them. In DNA, the CDR3 is TGTGCCAGCAGCCCCGGCTACAATGATGGGCAGTTCTTC. It translates to CASSPGYNDGQFF.

This rearrangement joins TRBV6-6 to TRBJ1-6, with D unresolved. The CDR3 is made up of 11 amino acids. Looked up from germline, CDR1 is MNHNY and CDR2 is SVGAGI (reference sequence). V was trimmed by 5 bases and J by 7 bases, leaving 3 bases between them. The CDR3 reads CASSTNSPLHF. The CDR3 coding sequence is TGTGCCAGCAGTACAAATTCACCCCTCCACTTT.

This rearrangement joins TRBV27 to TRBJ2-7; TRBD1 agrees at 7 bases. CDR1 is MNHEY and CDR2 is SMNVEV in the germline V gene (reference sequence). The CDR3 is made up of 16 amino acids. V lost 5 bases and J lost 2; bases outside the gene matches: 12. The CDR3 reads CASSTTWDRAPYEQYF. CDR3 nucleotide sequence: TGTGCCAGCAGTACTACCTGGGACAGAGCCCCCTACGAGCAGTACTTC.

The chain uses TRBV4-2 and TRBJ2-7, with no clear D. Germline loops: CDR1 LGHNA, CDR2 YNFKEQ. The V end lost 0 bases, the J end lost 0 bases, and 12 bases lay between the germline ends. The CDR3 sequence is 16 residues long. The CDR3: CASSQDGASSSYEQYF. Written as DNA, the CDR3 is TGTGCCAGCAGCCAAGATGGTGCCTCGAGCTCCTACGAGCAGTACTTC.

The chain combines TRBV5-1 with TRBJ2-7; D unresolved. Trimming left V 0 bases short and J 3 bases short, with 13 bases between. CDR3 size: 15 residues. Per germline, CDR1 SGHRS and CDR2 YFSETQ. The CDR3 sequence is CASSLASGPFYEQYF. In nucleotides, the CDR3 is TGCGCCAGCAGCTTGGCGTCCGGGCCCTTCTACGAGCAGTACTTC.

This clone is a singleton in its sample. CDR3 loop: CASNGLAGDEQFF. The DNA of the CDR3 is TGTGCCAGCAACGGACTAGCGGGAGATGAGCAGTTCTTC. The chain employs TRBV27 and TRBJ2-1; 13 bases match TRBD2. Looked up from germline, CDR1 is MNHEY and CDR2 is SMNVEV (reference sequence). The ends lost 7 bases at V and 8 bases at J; junction bases unmatched: 2. The CDR3 contains 13 residues.

V is TRBV11-2 and J is TRBJ2-1; D remains ambiguous. V lost 7 bases and J lost 6, with 19 bases in between. The CDR3 contains 15 residues. Germline CDR1 reads SGHAT; CDR2 reads FQNNGV. The CDR3 spells CASNPYASMANEQFF. CDR3 DNA: TGTGCCAGCAACCCCTATGCAAGTATGGCCAATGAGCAGTTCTTC.

The V and J genes are TRBV7-9 and TRBJ2-4; weak D call: TRBD2 (6 bases). With 10 bases removed from V and 1 base from J, the gap between germline ends came to 26 bases. CDR3 length equals 18 residues. The germline V gene encodes CDR1 SEHNR and CDR2 FQNEAQ (reference sequence). The CDR3 coding sequence is TGTGCCACCACCCCCCCCGGGCGGGATGGAAGGGCCAAAAACATTCAGTACTTC. Protein sequence: CATTPPGRDGRAKNIQYF. The entire variable domain, with the rest obtained from reference TRBV7-9 and TRBJ2-4, is as follows: DTGVSQNPRHKITKRGQNVTFRCDPISEHNRLYWYRQTLGQGPEFLTYFQNEAQLEKSRLLSDRFSAERPKGSFSTLEIQRTEQGDSAMYLCATTPPGRDGRAKNIQYFGAGTRLSVL.

The chain carries TRBV28 and TRBJ1-2, with no clear D. The germline V and J ends were trimmed by 5 bases and 0 bases, with 13 bases remaining between them. There are 15 residues in the CDR3. CDR1 and CDR2 from the germline V gene are MDHEN and SYDVKM. The CDR3 reads CASSRRKGANYGYTF. In nucleotides, the CDR3 is TGTGCCAGCAGTAGAAGAAAGGGTGCTAACTATGGCTACACCTTC.

This clone showed up just a few times. The V call is TRBV11-2, the J call TRBJ1-5; D call uncertain. V lost 5 bases and J lost 1, with 12 bases in between. CDR3 length equals 15 residues. Germline V gene sequence: CDR1 SGHAT, CDR2 FQNNGV. The CDR3 here is CASSPGRLSNQPQHF. The CDR3, as DNA: TGTGCCAGCAGCCCCGGGAGGCTGAGCAATCAGCCCCAGCATTTT. Combining the CDR3 with reference TRBV11-2 and TRBJ1-5 gives the whole variable domain EAGVAQSPRYKIIEKRQSVAFWCNPISGHATLYWYQQILGQGPKLLIQFQNNGVVDDSQLPKDRFSAERLKGVDSTLKIQPAKLEDSAVYLCASSPGRLSNQPQHFGDGTRLSIL.

The chain employs TRBV7-2 and TRBJ1-1; unclear D gene. This CDR3 has 13 amino acids. Trimming took off 6 bases at V and 1 base at J, with 9 bases between the two ends. CDR1 is SGHTA, CDR2 FQGNSA, per germline. CDR3 sequence: CASSRSANTEAFF. CDR3 coding DNA: TGTGCCAGCAGTAGGTCGGCGAACACTGAAGCTTTCTTT.

The chain uses TRBV3-1 (or the pseudogene TRBV3-2) and TRBJ1-1; D not certain. Germline assignment: CDR1 LGHDT and CDR2 YNNKEL (reference sequence). CDR3 length equals 13 residues. V dropped 4 bases and J dropped 7 bases, with 13 bases sitting between them. The CDR3, as DNA: TGTGCCAGCAGCCCCCCGGGGAGACGTGAAGCTTTCTTT. Translating gives CASSPPGRREAFF.

This chain joins TRBV2 and TRBJ2-3, with a tentative D call TRBD2 (6 bases). This CDR3 has 16 residues. The V end was cut by 6 bases, the J end by 1 base, with 17 bases between. CDR1 and CDR2 from the germline V gene are SNHLY and FYNNEI. CDR3 region: CASSRSSGAGTDTQYF. DNA for the CDR3: TGTGCCAGCAGCCGGTCCTCGGGAGCGGGCACAGATACGCAGTATTTT.

CDR3 in amino acids: CASSVGGAPGTTTTDTQYF. DNA for the CDR3: TGTGCCAGCAGCGTAGGGGGGGCCCCCGGGACTACTACCACAGATACGCAGTATTTT. The chain combines TRBV9 with TRBJ2-3, with a weak D call TRBD2 (7 bases). Trimming removed 0 bases from V and 2 bases from J, with 22 bases in between. Germline loops: CDR1 SGDLS, CDR2 YYNGEE. The CDR3 totals 19 residues. The full variable domain, rest sourced from reference TRBV9 and TRBJ2-3, is DSGVTQTPKHLITATGQRVTLRCSPRSGDLSVYWYQQSLDQGLQFLIQYYNGEERAKGNILERFSAQQFPDLHSELNLSSLELGDSALYFCASSVGGAPGTTTTDTQYFGPGTRLTVL.

In its sample, this clone was seen once. This chain uses TRBV7-8 with TRBJ2-2; 10 positions match TRBD1. CDR3 size: 15 residues. Per the germline V gene, CDR1 is SGHVS and CDR2 is FQNEAQ. The J segment lost 3 bases and the V segment lost 6 bases, leaving 4 bases of the junction unmatched. The CDR3 DNA reads TGTGCCAGCAGGGGACAGGGGAGGGACACCGGGGAGCTGTTTTTT. The encoded protein is CASRGQGRDTGELFF.

The chain is built from TRBV11-2 and TRBJ1-3; no clear D. The CDR3 contains 12 residues. From germline, CDR1 is SGHAT and CDR2 FQNNGV. Trimming pared 5 bases from V and 6 bases from J, leaving 8 bases between. In DNA form, the CDR3 reads TGTGCCAGCAGCCCTACCCAAAACACCATATATTTT. It specifies CASSPTQNTIYF.